This TCR beta chain came from a study of shared clonotypes between healthy human individuals. General observations from the study: Inspection by rarefaction showed sorted-subset sequencing to be incomplete despite large depth. Relative to memory subsets, naive subsets generally showed larger estimated richness.

The CDR3 sequence is 12 residues long. With 5 bases removed from V and 8 bases from J, the gap between germline ends came to 11 bases. CDR1 is MNHEY and CDR2 is SVGAGI in the germline V gene. Several immunoSEQ plates held equal portions of the genomic DNA taken from each subset. Per the original data handling: Junction-only immunoSEQ sequences carried no quality scores, so filtering differed. Clones were read by immunoSEQ multiplex PCR, and TCRdb kept only the in-frame ones, dropping some. V and J calls and clone size come straight from that table; D and trimming were deduced from the DNA. The repertoire holds 1,400,000 or so clones, 98% seen once, with approximately 0.4% in the top ten. As to this clone: Antigen: not known.

This TCR was recovered from a man between 25 and 39 years old in good health. The rearrangement joins TRBV6-5 to TRBJ2-3; no firm D call. Source material: naive CD4+ T cells sorted from blood. Subset given: CD45RA+ positively selected. The CDR3 region is CASSPGESTQYF. CDR3 sequence (DNA): TGTGCCAGCAGTCCCGGAGAGAGTACGCAGTATTTT.